This T cell receptor beta chain was captured in a study of T cell responses to AZD1222 COVID-19 vaccine (dated by TCRdb to 2020 to 2022). Background on the whole study: AZD1222 recipients given second doses at about 4 weeks or at about 12 weeks were pooled, since spike-specific TCR depth and breadth were not found to differ between the two schedules. TCR sequencing covered 233 trial participants: approximately 200 given two doses of AZD1222 and around 25 given two doses of MenACWY control vaccine. Trial participants were enrolled by age into subgroups of 18-55, 56-69 and 70-plus years, and around 150, 28 and 57 TCR-sequenced participants, respectively, were included in these subgroups. On the study overall, not on this receptor specifically: Conclusions about previously exposed vaccinees are limited, since just five to seven AZD1222 recipients were seropositive for SARS-CoV-2 at baseline. Participants were mostly white British, with more females than males. The authors suggested clonal diversity may have been underestimated. Because no day 14 peak-response samples were available, repertoires were characterized only after the peak T cell response. The whole spike protein was spanned by vaccine-associated CD4 TCRs, and dominant responses were seen in regions 160-218 and 743-854. The 56-69-year group was small, and its depth increase did not reach significance, likely because of low power. Spike-specific TCR breadth and depth rose significantly after two AZD1222 doses compared with day 0 and with MenACWY recipients. Nearly half of unique spike-specific TCRs reportedly recognized epitopes outside regions mutated in the B.1.351 and B.1.1.7 variants.

This clone was picked up a small number of times. Its antigen is still unknown. Base qualities are not recorded, but no much larger clone differs from it by a single base. Reading the label with the study, this specimen's time point is: baseline before first vaccination. The vaccinee samples were drawn from two UK trials, COV001 and COV002, one of which was a single-blind randomized controlled phase 2/3 trial testing AZD1222 (ChAdOx1 nCoV-19) in healthy adults. For TCRbeta chain sequencing, PBMC samples from trial participants were taken at day 0 and at day 28 after the second dose. The CDR3 regions of human TCRbeta chains were analyzed by immunosequencing. The authors' pipeline ran thus. TCRs in the repertoires were matched against a reference library of SARS-CoV-2-specific TCRs that had been generated with the MIRA antigen-specificity platform. Breadth was defined as the fraction of unique TCRs that were SARS-CoV-2-associated, and depth was defined as the fraction of total T cells that were SARS-CoV-2-associated. Using the MIRA data, every spike-specific TCR was mapped to the spike region that the TCR reacted to and assigned to either a CD4 or a CD8 class. Log10-transformed breadth and depth values were compared by one-way ANOVA with Sidak's multiple comparisons tests. The immuneACCESS repertoire file appears here via TCRdb, limited to in-frame rearrangements. These files lack a portion of the clones; in checked studies, under half of the deficit traces to unresolved V genes, and the cause of the others is not known. V and J calls and clone size come straight from that table; D and trimming were deduced from the DNA. For this sample the table gives some 120,000 clones, of which more than 80% were detected only once. In total, the top ten clones hold roughly 1.6% of the sample.

This TCR was sampled from an adult in good health. Specimen: peripheral blood, collected on day 0 of AZD1222 vaccination.

At the DNA level, the sequence is TGTGCCAGTAGTATAGCCCTAGCGGGAGGTCCTAGCACAGATACGCAGTATTTT. Translated, it reads CASSIALAGGPSTDTQYF. This chain joins TRBV19 to TRBJ2-3, and 11 bases in between align with TRBD2. V trim: 1 base; J trim: 0 bases; unmatched bases: 6. The CDR3 contains 18 residues, cysteine and phenylalanine counted. Just CDR3 DNA is preserved here, 54 bases in frame from base 1. The germline V gene (reference sequence) provides CDR1 LNHDA and CDR2 SQIVND.